The present T cell receptor (beta chain) was sequenced within a study of cytomegalovirus exposure and HLA in healthy donors. General study findings and limits: In vitro assays verified that a few CMV-associated chains recognized CMV antigens specifically. TCR sequences were mostly rare, though some public TCRs occurred in many donors.

Amplification used 60 Vbeta primers and 13 Jbeta primers. The method was immunoSEQ multiplex PCR; TCRdb's version includes in-frame clones alone and lacks a portion of them. The profile shows 110,000 or so clones, about 72% of them singletons. Germline V gene sequence: CDR1 MRHNA, CDR2 SNTAGT. V lost 0 bases, J lost 4 bases, and 19 bases lay in between. The CDR3 covers 18 residues. Concerning this clone: Its antigen is not identified.

The sequenced sample consisted of PBMCs. The chain employs TRBV6-4 and TRBJ2-1; D might be TRBD1 (5 bases). This TCR was sampled from a man aged 45-65 years in good health and CMV-seropositive. CDR3 loop: CASSDSTPGQDQYNEQFF. CDR3 DNA: TGTGCCAGCAGTGACTCGACCCCAGGACAAGATCAATACAATGAGCAGTTCTTC.